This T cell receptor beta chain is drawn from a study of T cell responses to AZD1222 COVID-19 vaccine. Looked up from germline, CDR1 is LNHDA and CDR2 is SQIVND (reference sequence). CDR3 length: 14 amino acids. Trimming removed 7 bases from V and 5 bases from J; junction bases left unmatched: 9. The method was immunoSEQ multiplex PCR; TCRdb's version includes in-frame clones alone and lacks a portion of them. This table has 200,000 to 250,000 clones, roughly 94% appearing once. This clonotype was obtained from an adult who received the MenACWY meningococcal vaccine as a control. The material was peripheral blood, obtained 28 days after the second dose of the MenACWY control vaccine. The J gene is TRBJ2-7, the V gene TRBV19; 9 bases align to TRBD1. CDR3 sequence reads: CASMGDRGGDEQYF. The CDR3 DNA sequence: TGTGCCAGTATGGGAGACAGGGGGGGCGACGAGCAGTACTTC.